These T cell receptor beta chains were read from a single sample in a study of cytomegalovirus exposure and HLA in healthy donors. Sequencing used immunoSEQ multiplex PCR; TCRdb keeps in-frame clones, though not all of them. The table includes some 150,000 clones, approximately 74% detected once. The material sequenced was PBMCs. These receptors were taken from a woman in her 30s in good health and CMV-seronegative. CDR3s include the opening cysteine and the closing phenylalanine or tryptophan. The order of the fields is CDR3 DNA, CDR3 protein, D gene, CDR3 length, J gene, V gene, clone size. D genes are given only for firm matches. Rows give clone size only sometimes, using once, few, many, or a class for an expanded clone.

cdr3_nt: TGCGCCAGCAGCTTAGGAACTAGCGGTTACAATGAGCAGTTCTTC
cdr3_aa: CASSLGTSGYNEQFF
d_call: TRBD2
cdr3_length: 15
j_call: TRBJ2-1
v_call: TRBV5-1
clone_size: -

cdr3_nt: TGTGCCAGCAGAGAAACAGGGGTAAATGGCTACACCTTC
cdr3_aa: CASRETGVNGYTF
d_call: TRBD1
cdr3_length: 13
j_call: TRBJ1-2
v_call: TRBV7-9
clone_size: few

cdr3_nt: TGTGCCAGCAGTTTATTGGGACTGGTAAATTCACCCCTCCACTTT
cdr3_aa: CASSLLGLVNSPLHF
d_call: -
cdr3_length: 15
j_call: TRBJ1-6
v_call: TRBV27
clone_size: -

cdr3_nt: TGTGCCAGCAGCTTGGAGGGCCCCACCTACGAGCAGTACTTC
cdr3_aa: CASSLEGPTYEQYF
d_call: -
cdr3_length: 14
j_call: TRBJ2-7
v_call: TRBV11-2
clone_size: few

cdr3_nt: TGTGCCAGCGGACTAGCGGGGGGGGATACGCAGTATTTT
cdr3_aa: CASGLAGGDTQYF
d_call: TRBD2
cdr3_length: 13
j_call: TRBJ2-3
v_call: TRBV28
clone_size: -

cdr3_nt: TGCAGCGTTGACCCACTCGCCTATGGCTACACCTTC
cdr3_aa: CSVDPLAYGYTF
d_call: -
cdr3_length: 12
j_call: TRBJ1-2
v_call: TRBV29-1
clone_size: few

cdr3_nt: TGTGCCAGCAGTATAGCGGGGGGGTTAAAAGAGACCCAGTACTTC
cdr3_aa: CASSIAGGLKETQYF
d_call: TRBD2
cdr3_length: 15
j_call: TRBJ2-5
v_call: TRBV9
clone_size: -

cdr3_nt: TGTGCCTGGAAAGGAAGGGGGCCCCACTCATATGGCTACACCTTC
cdr3_aa: CAWKGRGPHSYGYTF
d_call: TRBD1
cdr3_length: 15
j_call: TRBJ1-2
v_call: TRBV30
clone_size: -

cdr3_nt: TGCGCCAGCAGCCCCAACACCATAGCGGGGACAGATACGCAGTATTTT
cdr3_aa: CASSPNTIAGTDTQYF
d_call: TRBD2
cdr3_length: 16
j_call: TRBJ2-3
v_call: TRBV4-1
clone_size: -

cdr3_nt: TGTGCCAGCAGTTCAGGCTTACACTTGAACTATGGCTACACCTTC
cdr3_aa: CASSSGLHLNYGYTF
d_call: -
cdr3_length: 15
j_call: TRBJ1-2
v_call: TRBV28
clone_size: -

cdr3_nt: TGTGCCAGCAGCTTAGAGCTAGGCGGGATAAAGAACCCACAGGACGAGCAGTACTTC
cdr3_aa: CASSLELGGIKNPQDEQYF
d_call: -
cdr3_length: 19
j_call: TRBJ2-7
v_call: TRBV11-3
clone_size: -

cdr3_nt: TGTGCCAGCAGCCCTCTAGCGGTCCCCCGGGGCTCTGGGGCCAACGTCCTGACTTTC
cdr3_aa: CASSPLAVPRGSGANVLTF
d_call: TRBD2
cdr3_length: 19
j_call: TRBJ2-6
v_call: TRBV11-2
clone_size: -

cdr3_nt: TGCGCCAGCAGCCAAGACGGCTATGGCTACACCTTC
cdr3_aa: CASSQDGYGYTF
d_call: -
cdr3_length: 12
j_call: TRBJ1-2
v_call: TRBV4-3
clone_size: -

cdr3_nt: TGTGCCAGCAGCCCCCGGGCGGAGGGGAGCACAGATACGCAGTATTTT
cdr3_aa: CASSPRAEGSTDTQYF
d_call: -
cdr3_length: 16
j_call: TRBJ2-3
v_call: TRBV9
clone_size: few

cdr3_nt: TGTGCCAGTAGTATAGGCCCAGGGACCCAGTACTTC
cdr3_aa: CASSIGPGTQYF
d_call: -
cdr3_length: 12
j_call: TRBJ2-5
v_call: TRBV19
clone_size: few

cdr3_nt: TGTGCCAGCAGCCAAGGTCCGGGGAATGATCGTGAAAAACTGTTTTTT
cdr3_aa: CASSQGPGNDREKLFF
d_call: -
cdr3_length: 16
j_call: TRBJ1-4
v_call: TRBV14
clone_size: once

cdr3_nt: TGTGCCAGCAGCCCTTGGACAGGGGGTGAAAATGAGCAGTTCTTC
cdr3_aa: CASSPWTGGENEQFF
d_call: TRBD1
cdr3_length: 15
j_call: TRBJ2-1
v_call: TRBV7-2
clone_size: -

cdr3_nt: TGTGCCAGCAGTTACGTGCTCGGCTACGAGCAGTACTTC
cdr3_aa: CASSYVLGYEQYF
d_call: -
cdr3_length: 13
j_call: TRBJ2-7
v_call: TRBV6-5
clone_size: few

cdr3_nt: TGTGCCAGCAGTTTCCCTTCTACGGGAGTCAGCTCCTACAATGAGCAGTTCTTC
cdr3_aa: CASSFPSTGVSSYNEQFF
d_call: -
cdr3_length: 18
j_call: TRBJ2-1
v_call: TRBV28
clone_size: -

cdr3_nt: TGTGCCATCAGAACGTCAGCGCCTAGCACAGATACGCAGTATTTT
cdr3_aa: CAIRTSAPSTDTQYF
d_call: -
cdr3_length: 15
j_call: TRBJ2-3
v_call: TRBV10-3
clone_size: -

cdr3_nt: TGTGCCAGCAGTTCCGGGACACCATACGAGCAGTACTTC
cdr3_aa: CASSSGTPYEQYF
d_call: -
cdr3_length: 13
j_call: TRBJ2-7
v_call: TRBV6-6
clone_size: few

cdr3_nt: TGTGCCAGCAGCGCCGGGACAGGGACCTACAATGAGCAGTTCTTC
cdr3_aa: CASSAGTGTYNEQFF
d_call: TRBD1
cdr3_length: 15
j_call: TRBJ2-1
v_call: TRBV7-7
clone_size: -

cdr3_nt: TGTGCCAGCAGGGGGACAGCTGGAAACACCATATATTTT
cdr3_aa: CASRGTAGNTIYF
d_call: TRBD1
cdr3_length: 13
j_call: TRBJ1-3
v_call: TRBV2
clone_size: -

cdr3_nt: TGTGCCAGCAGCTTAGGGGTACAGGGTGGAAACACCATATATTTT
cdr3_aa: CASSLGVQGGNTIYF
d_call: -
cdr3_length: 15
j_call: TRBJ1-3
v_call: TRBV7-9
clone_size: -

cdr3_nt: TGTGCCAGCAGTCCGGGACTAGCGGAAGGGTCCTACAATGAGCAGTTCTTC
cdr3_aa: CASSPGLAEGSYNEQFF
d_call: TRBD2
cdr3_length: 17
j_call: TRBJ2-1
v_call: TRBV27
clone_size: few

cdr3_nt: TGTGCCAGCAGTCTGGACCTGGGGAGGACTGAAGCTTTCTTT
cdr3_aa: CASSLDLGRTEAFF
d_call: -
cdr3_length: 14
j_call: TRBJ1-1
v_call: TRBV6-5
clone_size: -

cdr3_nt: TGTGCCAGCAGCATATCCCCGGGAGCCACCTACGAGCAGTACTTC
cdr3_aa: CASSISPGATYEQYF
d_call: -
cdr3_length: 15
j_call: TRBJ2-7
v_call: TRBV7-2
clone_size: -